This T cell receptor beta chain was found in a study of early T cells in non-severe SARS-CoV-2 infection (dated by TCRdb to about 2021). Study-level background: Bulk RNA from unsorted whole blood was used for TCR sequencing, so alpha and beta chains could not be paired.

This clonotype was observed at least ten times. The specificity of this receptor is unknown. Per-nucleotide qualities are absent, and no much larger clonotype sits a single base away. A case-control design nested within a healthcare worker cohort in London, UK, was used, with weekly nasopharyngeal swab PCR tests and blood sampling performed. Healthcare workers were recruited during the week of the UK lockdown, between 23 and 31 March 2020, and followed weekly for up to about 15 weeks. The cysteine opens and the phenylalanine closes a CDR3 of 15 amino acids. Only CDR3 DNA remains: 45 bases, in frame from the first base. Per the germline V gene (reference sequence), DFQATT is the CDR1 and SNEGSKA is the CDR2. V lost 5 bases and J lost 5 bases; the stretch between them is 18 bases long. General findings and caveats noted by the study authors: Matching against VDJdb was skewed toward anti-spike CD8 responses, likely underestimated virus-specific expansions, and missed private and CD4 specificities.

Library method: 5' RACE. The sample was run on a NextSeq 500. Unique molecular identifiers were attached to individual cDNA molecules in the TCR library protocol so that sequencing error and PCR bias could be corrected. Sequencing covered both TCR alpha and beta chains, and within each sample the abundances of alpha and beta sequences were tightly co-correlated. Processing in the source paper ran as follows. Decombinator V4 was used to annotate TCR sequences for V gene, J gene and CDR3. Expanded TCRs were defined as changing significantly between any two time points under a Poisson model with p below 0.0001. TCR abundances were normalised to the total number of TCRs sequenced per sample and were expressed as counts per million. TRAV1-2 paired with TRAJ12, TRAJ20 or TRAJ33 defined MAIT TCRs, while TRAV10 paired with TRAJ18 defined iNKT TCRs. A search of VDJdb, accessed on 1 November 2021, was run for TCRs annotated to CMV, EBV and SARS-CoV-2, with TCRs annotated for multiple antigens excluded. In TCRdb, the public reads were trimmed at Q25 with fastp and aligned with MiXCR, with productive beta chains retained. Under each unique CDR3 protein, matching rows form one entry showing the most common genes and DNA. The V and J calls shown here were made by TCRdb, not taken from the authors' results. For this sample the table gives tens of thousands of distinct CDR3 sequences, of which roughly 10% were detected only once. The ten largest clones take up 1.7% of the sample.

Sequenced sample: whole blood. The receptor chain draws on TRBV20-1 and TRBJ2-2; the D gene is unclear. The sequence came from an adult who was a healthcare worker with PCR-confirmed SARS-CoV-2 infection or an uninfected control (not recorded which). The DNA sequence is given as TGCAGTGCTCAACCCAGGACCAGTAGTACCGGGGAGCTGTTTTTT. Its protein reads: CSAQPRTSSTGELFF.